The clone carrying this T cell receptor beta chain was counted ten times or more. The sample comes from a study of CD8 T cells in ankylosing spondylitis. TCRdb reanalysed the 5' RACE reads using MiXCR and keeps one entry per CDR3 protein. This sample has some 240,000 distinct CDR3 sequences, with 18% found just once. Germline-derived CDR1 and CDR2 are SQVTM and ANQGSEA. With 1 base clipped from V and 2 bases from J, the junction kept 4 bases outside the gene matches. The CDR3 contains 15 residues. The chain is built from TRBV29-1 and TRBJ2-7; the match to TRBD1 covers 11 bases. The sequence derives from a male donor with ankylosing spondylitis or in good health (not recorded which). The sample consisted of blood, either unsorted or a sorted T cell fraction (not recorded which). The DNA of the CDR3 is TGCAGCGTTGAAGGGACAGGGGGCTCCCCCTACGAGCAGTACTTC. Its translation is CSVEGTGGSPYEQYF.